This record concerns one TCR beta chain sequence. Trimming left V 4 bases short and J 0 bases short, with 10 bases between. Germline CDR1 GTSNPN, CDR2 SVGIG (reference sequence). The CDR3 has 14 residues. This record comes from a study of blood T cell repertoires in COVID-19. Study as a whole: Sample material is recorded as cDNA or gDNA derived from T cells, B-cell-depleted T cells, or PBMCs.

Here immunoSEQ multiplex PCR was the method, and the copy in TCRdb shows in-frame clones only, minus some. The sample has 650,000 to 800,000 clones, about 90% seen once; the top ten hold 0.2% to 0.3%. This clonotype was obtained from a woman between 18 and 29 years old with acute or convalescent COVID-19. Specimen: peripheral blood. The rearrangement joins TRBV30 to TRBJ1-3; D unresolved. CDR3 nucleotides: TGTGCCTGGAATCCGCGGGGCTCTGGAAACACCATATATTTT. Translated: CAWNPRGSGNTIYF.